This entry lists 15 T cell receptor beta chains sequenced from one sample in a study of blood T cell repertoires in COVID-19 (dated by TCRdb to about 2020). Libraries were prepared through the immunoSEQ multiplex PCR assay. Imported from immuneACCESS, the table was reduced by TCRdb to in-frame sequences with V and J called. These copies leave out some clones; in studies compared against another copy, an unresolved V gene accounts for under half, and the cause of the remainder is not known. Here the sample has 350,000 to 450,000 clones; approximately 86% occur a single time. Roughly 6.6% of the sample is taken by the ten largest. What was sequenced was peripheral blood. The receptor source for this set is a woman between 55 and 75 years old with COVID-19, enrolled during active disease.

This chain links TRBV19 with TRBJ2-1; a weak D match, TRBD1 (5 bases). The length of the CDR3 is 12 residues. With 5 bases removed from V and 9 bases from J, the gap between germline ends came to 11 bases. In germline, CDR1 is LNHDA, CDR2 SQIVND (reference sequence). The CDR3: CASSLRVGEQFF. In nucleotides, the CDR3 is TGTGCCAGTAGTCTCAGGGTCGGTGAGCAGTTCTTC.

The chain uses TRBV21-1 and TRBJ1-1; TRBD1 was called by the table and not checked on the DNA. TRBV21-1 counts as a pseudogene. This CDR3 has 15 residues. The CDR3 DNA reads TGTGCCAGCAGCAAGTACAGGGGGCGTCATACTGAAGCTTTCTTT. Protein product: CASSKYRGRHTEAFF.

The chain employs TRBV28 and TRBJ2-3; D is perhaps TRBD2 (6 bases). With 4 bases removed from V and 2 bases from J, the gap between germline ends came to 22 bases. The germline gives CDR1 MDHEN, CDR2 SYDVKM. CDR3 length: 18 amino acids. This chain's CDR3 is CASSSLGAGLSTTDTQYF. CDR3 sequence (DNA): TGTGCCAGCAGTTCCCTCGGTGCGGGGTTATCAACCACAGATACGCAGTATTTT.

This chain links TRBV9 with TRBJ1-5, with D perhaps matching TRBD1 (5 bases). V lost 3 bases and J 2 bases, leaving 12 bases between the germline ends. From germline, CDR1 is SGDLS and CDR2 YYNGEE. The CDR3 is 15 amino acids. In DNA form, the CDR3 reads TGTGCCAGCAGCGCAGGTCAAGGGGGCAATCAGCCCCAGCATTTT. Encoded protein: CASSAGQGGNQPQHF.

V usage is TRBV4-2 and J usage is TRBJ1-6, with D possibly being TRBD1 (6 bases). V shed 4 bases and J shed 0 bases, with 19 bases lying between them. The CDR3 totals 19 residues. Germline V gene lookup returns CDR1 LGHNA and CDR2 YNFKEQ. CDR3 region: CASSPPGQTLSSYNSPLHF. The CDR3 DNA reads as TGTGCCAGCAGCCCTCCAGGACAGACCCTAAGCTCCTATAATTCACCCCTCCACTTT.

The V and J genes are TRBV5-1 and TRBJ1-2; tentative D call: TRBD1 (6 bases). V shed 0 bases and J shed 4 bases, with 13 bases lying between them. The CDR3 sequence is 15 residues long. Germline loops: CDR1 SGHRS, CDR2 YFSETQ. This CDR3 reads CASSLEGQIIYGYTF. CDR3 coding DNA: TGCGCCAGCAGCTTGGAGGGACAAATTATCTATGGCTACACCTTC.

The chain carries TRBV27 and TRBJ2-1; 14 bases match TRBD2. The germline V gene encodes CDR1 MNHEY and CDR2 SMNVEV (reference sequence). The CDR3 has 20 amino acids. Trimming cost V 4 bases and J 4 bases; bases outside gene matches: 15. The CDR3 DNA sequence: TGTGCCAGCAGTTCCACCCCACCGGGACTAGCGGGGGCCCGTTACAATGAGCAGTTCTTC. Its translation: CASSSTPPGLAGARYNEQFF.

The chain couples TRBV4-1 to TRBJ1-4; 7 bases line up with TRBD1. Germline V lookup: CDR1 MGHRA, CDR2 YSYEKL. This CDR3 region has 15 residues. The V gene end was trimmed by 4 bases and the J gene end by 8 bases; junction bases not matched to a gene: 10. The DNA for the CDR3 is TGCGCCAGCAGCCTTCGACAGGGTTGGAAAGAAAAACTGTTTTTT. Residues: CASSLRQGWKEKLFF.

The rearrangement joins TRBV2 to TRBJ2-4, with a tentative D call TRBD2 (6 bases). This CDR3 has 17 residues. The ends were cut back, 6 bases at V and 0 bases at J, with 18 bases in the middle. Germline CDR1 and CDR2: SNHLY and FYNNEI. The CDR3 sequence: CASSGRRPKLAKNIQYF. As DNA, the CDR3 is TGTGCCAGCAGCGGGAGAAGACCCAAACTAGCCAAAAACATTCAGTACTTC. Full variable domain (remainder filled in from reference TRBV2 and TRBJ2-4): EPEVTQTPSHQVTQMGQEVILRCVPISNHLYFYWYRQILGQKVEFLVSFYNNEISEKSEIFDDQFSVERPDGSNFTLKIRSTKLEDSAMYFCASSGRRPKLAKNIQYFGAGTRLSVL.

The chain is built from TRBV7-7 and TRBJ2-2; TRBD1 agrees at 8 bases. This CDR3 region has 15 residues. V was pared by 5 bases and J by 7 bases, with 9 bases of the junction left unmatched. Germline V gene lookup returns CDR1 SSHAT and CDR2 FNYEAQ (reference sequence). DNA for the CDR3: TGTGCCAGCAGCCCTACGACAGGGGTGATCGGGGAGCTGTTTTTT. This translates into CASSPTTGVIGELFF.

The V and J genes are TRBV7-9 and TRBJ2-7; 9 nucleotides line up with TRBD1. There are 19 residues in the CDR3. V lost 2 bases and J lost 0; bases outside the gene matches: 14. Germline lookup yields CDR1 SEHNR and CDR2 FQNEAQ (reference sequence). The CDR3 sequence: CASSLTPHPQGARSYEQYF. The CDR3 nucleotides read TGTGCCAGCAGCTTAACCCCTCACCCACAGGGGGCCCGCTCCTACGAGCAGTACTTC.

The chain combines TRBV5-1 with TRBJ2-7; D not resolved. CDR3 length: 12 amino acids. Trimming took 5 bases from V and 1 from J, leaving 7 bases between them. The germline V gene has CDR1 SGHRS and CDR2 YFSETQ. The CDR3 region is CASSADSYEQYF. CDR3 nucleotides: TGCGCCAGCAGTGCAGATTCCTACGAGCAGTACTTC.

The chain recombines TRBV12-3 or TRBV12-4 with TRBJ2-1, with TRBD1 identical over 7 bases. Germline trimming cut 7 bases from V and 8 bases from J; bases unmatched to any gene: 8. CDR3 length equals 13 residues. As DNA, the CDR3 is TGTGCCAGCATCCTGACAGGGACCGATGAGCAGTTCTTC. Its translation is CASILTGTDEQFF.

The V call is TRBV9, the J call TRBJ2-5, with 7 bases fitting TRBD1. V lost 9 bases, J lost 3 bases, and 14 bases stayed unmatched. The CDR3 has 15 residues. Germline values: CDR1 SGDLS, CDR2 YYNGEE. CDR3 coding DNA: TGTGCCACCTCTCAACAGGGGTCCCAAGAAGAGACCCAGTACTTC. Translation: CATSQQGSQEETQYF. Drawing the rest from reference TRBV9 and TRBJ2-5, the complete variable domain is DSGVTQTPKHLITATGQRVTLRCSPRSGDLSVYWYQQSLDQGLQFLIQYYNGEERAKGNILERFSAQQFPDLHSELNLSSLELGDSALYFCATSQQGSQEETQYFGPGTRLLVL.

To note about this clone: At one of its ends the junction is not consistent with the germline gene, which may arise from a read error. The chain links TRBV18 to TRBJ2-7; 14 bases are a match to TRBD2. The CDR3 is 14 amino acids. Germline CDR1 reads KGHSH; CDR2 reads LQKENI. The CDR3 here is CASSPPGLAGVQYF. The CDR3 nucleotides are TGTGCCAGCTCGCCACCGGGACTAGCGGGGGTACAGTACTTC.